This T cell receptor (beta chain) appears in the sequencing data of a study of Graves' ophthalmopathy and Graves' hyperthyroidism. Findings of the study overall: Appearing in blood as well were most expanded thyroid clonotypes above 0.001 frequency.

Beta-chain TCR CDR3 regions were amplified from RNA transcripts. After a first-round RT-PCR with HTBI primers, a second-round multiplex PCR was run. TCRdb re-analysed the multiplex PCR reads in MiXCR, keeping a single row per CDR3 protein. The sample yields 560,000 or so distinct CDR3 sequences, roughly 39% seen once. This clonotype came up many times. Its antigen is undetermined. Patients newly diagnosed with hyperthyroidism, under 2 months' duration, were aged 18 to 65, the study reports. Exclusion applied to patients with other autoimmune diseases, uncontrolled infections, pregnancy or lactation. V dropped 6 bases and J dropped 7 bases, with 18 bases sitting between them. CDR1 and CDR2 (germline): KGHDR, SFDVKD. This CDR3 comprises 14 residues.

J is TRBJ2-7 and V is TRBV24-1; D is unresolved. Sequences were obtained from peripheral blood or thyroid tissue (not recorded which). The clonotype comes from an adult man with Graves' hyperthyroidism. In DNA, the CDR3 is TGTGCCACCAGTCTGGGGATGAACTCTAGGGAGCAGTACTTC. Encoded protein: CATSLGMNSREQYF.